Below are 20 T cell receptor beta chains sequenced from a single sample in a study of blood T cell repertoires in COVID-19. This table comes from immunoSEQ multiplex PCR, and its TCRdb copy is limited to in-frame clones, with some not included. This repertoire shows under 300,000 clones, over 90% found once; its top ten account for around 0.9%. Input material: peripheral blood. These receptors all stem from a man aged 25 to 40 with COVID-19, enrolled during active disease.

This rearrangement joins TRBV4-2 to TRBJ2-7; possibly TRBD2 for D (5 bases). The V gene lost 0 bases and the J gene lost 3 bases, with 9 bases spanning the gap. The CDR3 is 14 residues long. Per germline, CDR1 LGHNA and CDR2 YNFKEQ. The CDR3 DNA reads TGTGCCAGCAGCCAAGATCGGGAAAGCTACGAGCAGTACTTC. Its translation: CASSQDRESYEQYF.

The gene calls are TRBV7-9 and TRBJ2-1; D not certain. Germline loops: CDR1 SEHNR, CDR2 FQNEAQ (reference sequence). The CDR3 consists of 12 residues. V gave up 1 base and J gave up 7 bases, with 5 bases separating them. CDR3 coding DNA: TGTGCCAGCAGCTTAGTCGAGAATGAGCAGTTCTTC. Translation: CASSLVENEQFF. Complete variable domain (other parts from reference TRBV7-9 and TRBJ2-1): DTGVSQNPRHKITKRGQNVTFRCDPISEHNRLYWYRQTLGQGPEFLTYFQNEAQLEKSRLLSDRFSAERPKGSFSTLEIQRTEQGDSAMYLCASSLVENEQFFGPGTRLTVL.

The J gene is TRBJ1-2, the V gene TRBV3-1 (or the pseudogene TRBV3-2); no clear D. Trimming stripped 3 bases from V and 7 bases from J, with 12 bases between. This CDR3 region has 13 residues. Germline assignment: CDR1 LGHDT and CDR2 YNNKEL (reference sequence). In DNA, the CDR3 is TGTGCCAGCAGCCAGGTCGGGGTGGCTGGCTACACCTTC. This translates into CASSQVGVAGYTF.

This chain joins TRBV6-5 and TRBJ1-1; tentatively, D is TRBD1 (6 bases). V lost 0 bases and J lost 3, with 11 bases in between. The CDR3 spans 15 residues. Germline V gene lookup returns CDR1 MNHEY and CDR2 SVGAGI. CDR3 nucleotides: TGTGCCAGCAGTTACTCGCTCGACAGGTACACTGAAGCTTTCTTT. Translation gives CASSYSLDRYTEAFF.

The V and J genes are TRBV3-1 (or the pseudogene TRBV3-2) and TRBJ1-4, with D perhaps TRBD1 (6 bases). CDR1 LGHDT and CDR2 YNNKEL come from the germline V gene (reference sequence). V lost 4 bases and J lost 3, with 15 bases in between. This CDR3 is built from 16 residues. CDR3 DNA: TGTGCCAGCAGCCTCCAGCTCAGGACAGCTAATGAAAAACTGTTTTTT. Translated, it gives CASSLQLRTANEKLFF.

This clone occurred once. In nucleotides, the CDR3 is TGTGCCAGTAGTTTCGTGGACAGGGAAGGCACTGAAGCTTTCTTT. Encoded protein: CASSFVDREGTEAFF. V usage is TRBV19 and J usage is TRBJ1-1, with 8 nucleotides matching TRBD1. The V segment lost 5 bases and the J segment 4 bases; nucleotides outside the gene matches: 9. The CDR3 extends over 15 amino acids. Looked up from germline, CDR1 is LNHDA and CDR2 is SQIVND (reference sequence).

The chain recombines TRBV11-2 with TRBJ2-7; 9 bases align to TRBD1. The J segment lost 0 bases and the V segment lost 3 bases, leaving 9 bases of the junction unmatched. Germline CDR1 is SGHAT and CDR2 is FQNNGV. This CDR3 is 17 amino acids long. The CDR3 nucleotides are TGTGCCAGCAGCTTGGACAGGGGAAATTATCTCTCCTACGAGCAGTACTTC. It translates to CASSLDRGNYLSYEQYF.

The gene calls are TRBV4-1 and TRBJ1-5; D gene unclear. Trimming shortened V by 0 bases and J by 2 bases, and 11 bases separated the two germline ends. The CDR3 sequence is 16 residues long. Germline-derived CDR1 and CDR2 are MGHRA and YSYEKL. CDR3 sequence: CASSQEIVGGNQPQHF. In nucleotides, the CDR3 is TGCGCCAGCAGCCAAGAAATAGTCGGGGGCAATCAGCCCCAGCATTTT.

This clone has only one observation. V is TRBV5-5 and J is TRBJ2-2, with D tentatively TRBD2 (6 bases). In germline, CDR1 is SGHKS, CDR2 YYEKEE (reference sequence). The CDR3 has 15 amino acids. Trimming took 4 bases from V and 4 from J, leaving 14 bases between them. The CDR3 protein is CASSPPTGSTGELFF. CDR3 nucleotide sequence: TGTGCCAGCAGCCCTCCAACCGGGAGCACCGGGGAGCTGTTTTTT.

The chain is built from TRBV27 and TRBJ2-1, with 9 nucleotides matching TRBD2. Germline-derived CDR1 and CDR2 are MNHEY and SMNVEV (reference sequence). The CDR3 spans 17 residues. The V gene end was trimmed by 1 base and the J gene end by 1 base; junction bases not matched to a gene: 5. CDR3 residues: CASSLYVGLASYNEQFF. CDR3 nucleotides: TGTGCCAGCAGTTTATACGTGGGACTAGCATCCTACAATGAGCAGTTCTTC.

A few counts support this clone. The chain has TRBV5-1 and TRBJ1-1; tentative D call: TRBD1 (6 bases). Germline CDR1 and CDR2: SGHRS and YFSETQ. Trimming removed 2 bases at V and 0 bases at J, with 11 bases between. The CDR3 has 15 amino acids. CDR3 amino acids: CASSFFGDMNTEAFF. The CDR3, as DNA: TGCGCCAGCAGCTTCTTCGGGGACATGAACACTGAAGCTTTCTTT.

The J gene is TRBJ1-3, the V gene TRBV5-1; D is possibly TRBD1 (5 bases). The V end was cut by 2 bases, the J end by 0 bases, with 9 bases between. The CDR3 consists of 15 residues. Per germline, CDR1 SGHRS and CDR2 YFSETQ. Here the CDR3 reads CASSFGQDSGNTIYF. The CDR3 DNA sequence: TGCGCCAGCAGCTTTGGACAAGACTCTGGAAACACCATATATTTT.

V usage is TRBV4-1 and J usage is TRBJ2-7; 16 nucleotides match TRBD2. This CDR3 is built from 19 residues. Germline lookup yields CDR1 MGHRA and CDR2 YSYEKL. V was pared by 0 bases and J by 3 bases, with 8 bases of the junction left unmatched. DNA of the CDR3: TGCGCCAGCAGCCAAGAATCAGGGACTAGCGGGGGGGTTAACTACGAGCAGTACTTC. Amino acid sequence: CASSQESGTSGGVNYEQYF.

The chain combines TRBV27 with TRBJ2-7; D not resolved. V was pared by 2 bases and J by 3 bases, with 8 bases between. The CDR3 totals 13 residues. Looked up from germline, CDR1 is MNHEY and CDR2 is SMNVEV (reference sequence). The CDR3 here is CASSLLGDYEQYF. The CDR3 DNA follows: TGTGCCAGCAGTTTACTCGGTGACTACGAGCAGTACTTC.

The chain combines TRBV14 with TRBJ1-6; TRBD1 aligns across 7 bases. Trimming cost V 3 bases and J 1 base; bases outside gene matches: 6. The CDR3 sequence is 17 residues long. Germline assignment: CDR1 SGHDN and CDR2 FVKESK. Written as DNA, the CDR3 is TGTGCCAGCAGCCATCCCGGGACAGCGTCCTATAATTCACCCCTCCACTTT. It codes for CASSHPGTASYNSPLHF.

The V call is TRBV7-9, the J call TRBJ1-3; D ambiguous. Germline-derived CDR1 and CDR2 are SEHNR and FQNEAQ (reference sequence). CDR3 length: 16 residues. Trimming stripped 0 bases from V and 3 bases from J, with 12 bases between. The CDR3 is CASSLAPKESGNTIYF. The CDR3, as DNA: TGTGCCAGCAGCTTAGCCCCCAAGGAGAGTGGAAACACCATATATTTT.

V usage is TRBV7-3 and J usage is TRBJ2-1; D not resolved. V was clipped by 0 bases and J by 10 bases, with 10 bases between them. There are 13 residues in the CDR3. In germline, CDR1 is SGHTA, CDR2 FQGTGA. The CDR3 DNA reads as TGTGCCAGCAGCTTAACCCGACAAGGAGAGCAGTTCTTC. Its protein is CASSLTRQGEQFF. The whole variable domain, filled in from reference TRBV7-3 and TRBJ2-1, reads GAGVSQTPSNKVTEKGKYVELRCDPISGHTALYWYRQSLGQGPEFLIYFQGTGAADDSGLPNDRFFAVRPEGSVSTLKIQRTERGDSAVYLCASSLTRQGEQFFGPGTRLTVL.

This chain joins TRBV4-2 and TRBJ1-2, with D maybe TRBD1 (5 bases). The CDR3 consists of 15 residues. V lost 0 bases to trimming and J lost 4 bases, with 12 bases between them. CDR1 is LGHNA, CDR2 YNFKEQ, per germline. The CDR3 DNA follows: TGTGCCAGCAGCCAAGATCGGGGGGTGAGCTATGGCTACACCTTC. It yields the protein CASSQDRGVSYGYTF.

The rearrangement joins TRBV12-3 or TRBV12-4 to TRBJ2-3, with D possibly being TRBD2 (6 bases). This CDR3 is built from 13 residues. V lost 6 bases and J 1 base, leaving 8 bases between the germline ends. The CDR3 loop is CASSGGGTDTQYF. The CDR3 nucleotides are TGTGCCAGCAGCGGGGGAGGCACAGATACGCAGTATTTT.

V usage is TRBV19 and J usage is TRBJ1-6; TRBD1 matches at 10 bases. J lost 8 bases, V lost 6 bases, and 1 base had no gene match. Germline CDR1 LNHDA, CDR2 SQIVND (reference sequence). CDR3 size: 13 residues. For the CDR3, the DNA is TGTGCCAGTAGAGGACAGGGGGATTCACCCCTCCACTTT. As protein: CASRGQGDSPLHF.